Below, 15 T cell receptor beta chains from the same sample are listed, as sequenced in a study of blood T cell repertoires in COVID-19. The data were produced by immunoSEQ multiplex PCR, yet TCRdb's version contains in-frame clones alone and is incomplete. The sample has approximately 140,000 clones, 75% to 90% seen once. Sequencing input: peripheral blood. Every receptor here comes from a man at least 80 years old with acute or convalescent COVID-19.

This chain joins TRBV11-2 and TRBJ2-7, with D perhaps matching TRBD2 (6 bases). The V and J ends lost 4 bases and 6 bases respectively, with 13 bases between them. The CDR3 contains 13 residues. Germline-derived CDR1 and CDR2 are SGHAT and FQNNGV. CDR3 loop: CASSWGRSTEQYF. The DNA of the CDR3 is TGTGCCAGCAGCTGGGGGAGGAGTACCGAGCAGTACTTC.

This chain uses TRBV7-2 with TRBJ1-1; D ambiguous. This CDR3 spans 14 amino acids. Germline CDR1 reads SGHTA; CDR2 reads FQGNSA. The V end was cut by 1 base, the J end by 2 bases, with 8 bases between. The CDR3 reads CASSLVRLNTEAFF. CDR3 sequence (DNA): TGTGCCAGCAGCTTAGTCCGACTTAACACTGAAGCTTTCTTT.

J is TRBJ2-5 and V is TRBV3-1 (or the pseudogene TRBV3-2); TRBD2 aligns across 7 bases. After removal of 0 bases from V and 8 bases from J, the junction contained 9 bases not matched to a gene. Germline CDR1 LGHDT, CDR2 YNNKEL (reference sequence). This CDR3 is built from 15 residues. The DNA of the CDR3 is TGTGCCAGCAGCCAAGATATGGCGGGAGTGAATACCCAGTACTTC. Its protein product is CASSQDMAGVNTQYF.

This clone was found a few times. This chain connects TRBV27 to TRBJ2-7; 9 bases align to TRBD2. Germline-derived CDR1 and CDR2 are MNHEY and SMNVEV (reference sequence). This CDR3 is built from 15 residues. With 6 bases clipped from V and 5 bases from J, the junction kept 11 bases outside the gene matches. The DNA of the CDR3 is TGTGCCAGCAGGACCGGGACTAGCAGTGTGAACGAGCAGTACTTC. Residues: CASRTGTSSVNEQYF.

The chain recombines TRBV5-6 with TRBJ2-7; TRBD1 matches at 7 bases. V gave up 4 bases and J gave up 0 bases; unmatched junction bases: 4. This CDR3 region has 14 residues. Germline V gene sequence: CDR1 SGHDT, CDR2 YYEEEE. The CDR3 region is CASSVDRSSYEQYF. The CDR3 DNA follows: TGTGCCAGCAGCGTGGACAGGAGCTCCTACGAGCAGTACTTC.

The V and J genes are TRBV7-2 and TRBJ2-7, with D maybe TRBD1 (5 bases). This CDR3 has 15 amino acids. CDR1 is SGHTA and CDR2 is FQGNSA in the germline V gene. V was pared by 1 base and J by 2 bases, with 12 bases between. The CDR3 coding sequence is TGTGCCAGCAGCTTAGGGGGCGGACGACCCTACGAGCAGTACTTC. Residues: CASSLGGGRPYEQYF.

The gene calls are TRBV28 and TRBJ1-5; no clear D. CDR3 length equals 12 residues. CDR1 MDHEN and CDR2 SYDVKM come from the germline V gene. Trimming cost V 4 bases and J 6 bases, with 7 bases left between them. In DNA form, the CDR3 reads TGTGCCAGCAGTTCCCTCCCTCAGCCCCAGCATTTT. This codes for CASSSLPQPQHF.

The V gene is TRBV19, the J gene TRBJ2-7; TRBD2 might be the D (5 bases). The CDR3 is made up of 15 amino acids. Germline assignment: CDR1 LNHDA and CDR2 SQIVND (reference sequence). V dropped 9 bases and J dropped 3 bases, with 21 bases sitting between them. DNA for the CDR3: TGTGCCAGCGCCCCAGCGGCCATTCTCGTCTACGAGCAGTACTTC. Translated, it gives CASAPAAILVYEQYF.

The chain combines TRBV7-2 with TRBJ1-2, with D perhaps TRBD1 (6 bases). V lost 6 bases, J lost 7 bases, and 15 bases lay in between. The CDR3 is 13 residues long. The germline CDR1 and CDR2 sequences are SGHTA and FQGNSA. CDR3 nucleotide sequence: TGTGCCAGCAGACCGACAGGACCTCGTGGCTACACCTTC. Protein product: CASRPTGPRGYTF.

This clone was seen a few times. The CDR3 here is CASSMGRGSFYGYTF. The DNA for the CDR3 is TGTGCCAGCAGCATGGGTCGGGGTTCCTTCTATGGCTACACCTTC. The gene calls are TRBV5-6 and TRBJ1-2; D remains unclear. The CDR3 runs to 15 residues. Trimming removed 4 bases from V and 4 bases from J, with 17 bases in between. Germline V gene lookup returns CDR1 SGHDT and CDR2 YYEEEE.

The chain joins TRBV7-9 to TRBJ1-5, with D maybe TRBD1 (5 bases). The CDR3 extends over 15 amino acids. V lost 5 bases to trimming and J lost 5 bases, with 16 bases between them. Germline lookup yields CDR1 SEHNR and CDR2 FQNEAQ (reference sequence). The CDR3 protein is CASSDNGGRDQPQHF. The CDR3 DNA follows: TGTGCCAGCAGCGACAACGGGGGACGGGATCAGCCCCAGCATTTT. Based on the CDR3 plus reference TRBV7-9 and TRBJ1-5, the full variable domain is DTGVSQNPRHKITKRGQNVTFRCDPISEHNRLYWYRQTLGQGPEFLTYFQNEAQLEKSRLLSDRFSAERPKGSFSTLEIQRTEQGDSAMYLCASSDNGGRDQPQHFGDGTRLSIL.

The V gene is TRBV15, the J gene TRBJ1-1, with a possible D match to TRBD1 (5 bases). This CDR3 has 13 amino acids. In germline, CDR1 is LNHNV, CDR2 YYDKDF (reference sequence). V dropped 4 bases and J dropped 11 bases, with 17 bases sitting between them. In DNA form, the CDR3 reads TGTGCCACCAGCACGTATATGGGGCTGGAGGCTTTCTTT. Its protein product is CATSTYMGLEAFF.

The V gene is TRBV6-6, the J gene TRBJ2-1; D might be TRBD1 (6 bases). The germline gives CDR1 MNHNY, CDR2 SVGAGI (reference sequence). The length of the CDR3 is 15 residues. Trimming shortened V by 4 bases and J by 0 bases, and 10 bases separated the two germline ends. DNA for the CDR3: TGTGCCAGCAGTTCGACAGGAAGCTCCTACAATGAGCAGTTCTTC. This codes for CASSSTGSSYNEQFF.

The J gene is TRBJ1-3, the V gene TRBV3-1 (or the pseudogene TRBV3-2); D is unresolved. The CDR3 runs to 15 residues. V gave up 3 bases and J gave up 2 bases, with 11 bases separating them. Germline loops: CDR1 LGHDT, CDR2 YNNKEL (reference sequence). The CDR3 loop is CASSQVGMAGNTIYF. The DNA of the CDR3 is TGTGCCAGCAGCCAGGTCGGGATGGCTGGAAACACCATATATTTT.

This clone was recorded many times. This CDR3 reads CAWRAGRNQPQHF. CDR3 bases: TGTGCCTGGAGAGCAGGGCGCAATCAGCCCCAGCATTTT. The chain couples TRBV30 to TRBJ1-5; perhaps TRBD1 as D (5 bases). The V end lost 3 bases, the J end lost 2 bases, and 8 bases lay between the germline ends. The germline V gene has CDR1 GTSNPN and CDR2 SVGIG (reference sequence). This CDR3 is 13 amino acids long.